These T cell receptor beta chains were read from a single sample in a study of blood T cells in healthy people across ages. Each CDR3 protein is one row after TCRdb ran MiXCR on the 5' RACE reads. This sample has hundreds of thousands of distinct CDR3 sequences, with more than 45% found just once. The sequencing sample was made of blood. The receptors were sampled from a young man in good health. CDR3s include the opening cysteine and the closing phenylalanine or tryptophan. D genes are given only for firm matches. Part of the rows lack a size; the others show once, few, many or a class for expanded clones.

>NA|TRBJ1-2|NA|TRBV7-9
CASSSNIRSGYGYTF
TGTGCCAGCAGCTCAAACATCCGATCGGGGTATGGCTACACCTTC
>NA|TRBJ2-1|NA|TRBV20-1
CSASWEDNEQFF
TGCAGTGCCAGCTGGGAAGACAATGAGCAGTTCTTC
>NA|TRBJ1-2|NA|TRBV11-2
CASSLGREFDGYTF
TGTGCCAGCAGCTTGGGCAGGGAATTCGATGGCTACACCTTC
>NA|TRBJ2-3|NA|TRBV15
CATSRDLPLTDTQYF
TGTGCCACCAGCAGAGATCTTCCTCTCACAGATACGCAGTATTTT
>NA|TRBJ2-5|NA|TRBV20-1
CSASGRRDNQETQYF
TGCAGTGCTTCGGGGCGCAGGGATAACCAAGAGACCCAGTACTTC
>NA|TRBJ2-3|NA|TRBV11-1
CASSFTVDVGLDTQYF
TGTGCCAGCAGCTTTACCGTCGACGTGGGGTTAGATACGCAGTATTTT
>NA|TRBJ2-1|NA|TRBV5-1
CASSVVQGVAEQFF
TGCGCCAGCAGCGTGGTACAGGGAGTGGCTGAGCAGTTCTTC
>NA|TRBJ2-2|NA|TRBV5-1
CASSLGQQATGELFF
TGCGCCAGCAGCTTGGGACAGCAGGCTACCGGGGAGCTGTTTTTT
>NA|TRBJ2-5|NA|TRBV7-6
CASSLALGTQETQYF
TGTGCCAGCAGCTTAGCGCTAGGCACCCAAGAGACCCAGTACTTC
>NA|TRBJ2-7|NA|TRBV4-1
CASSQQANSPYEQYF
TGCGCCAGCAGCCAACAAGCGAATAGTCCCTACGAGCAGTACTTC
>NA|TRBJ2-7|NA|TRBV20-1
CSALPGTCTRYEQYF
TGCAGTGCTTTACCAGGGACTTGTACACGCTACGAGCAGTACTTC
>NA|TRBJ2-5|NA|TRBV27
CASRLGVSGETQYF
TGTGCCAGCAGATTAGGGGTATCGGGGGAGACCCAGTACTTC
>NA|TRBJ2-7|TRBD2|TRBV7-8
CASSRTSRVSSSYEQYF
TGTGCCAGCAGCCGGACTAGTAGAGTATCTAGCTCCTACGAGCAGTACTTC
>NA|TRBJ2-5|TRBD1|TRBV6-5
CASSYSLTGGWETQYF
TGTGCCAGCAGTTACTCGTTGACAGGGGGCTGGGAGACCCAGTACTTC
>NA|TRBJ2-5|NA|TRBV3-1
CASSPQGPGTQYF
TGTGCCAGCAGCCCACAGGGCCCGGGGACCCAGTACTTC
>NA|TRBJ1-5|NA|TRBV20-1
CSARQQGGQPQHF
TGCAGTGCTAGACAGCAGGGAGGCCAGCCCCAGCATTTT
>NA|TRBJ2-7|TRBD2|TRBV7-9
CASSLGLAGGSSYNEQYF
TGTGCCAGCAGCTTAGGACTAGCGGGAGGGAGCTCCTACAATGAGCAGTACTTC
>NA|TRBJ2-7|NA|TRBV12-3/TRBV12-4
CASSPPTGYGSIEQYF
TGTGCCAGCAGTCCGCCAACGGGGTATGGTTCCATCGAGCAGTACTTC
>few|TRBJ1-5|TRBD1|TRBV28
CASSPGQGDQPQHF
TGTGCCAGCAGTCCCGGACAGGGGGATCAGCCCCAGCATTTT
>NA|TRBJ1-5|NA|TRBV6-2/TRBV6-3
CASSYEENNQPQHF
TGTGCCAGCAGTTACGAGGAGAACAATCAGCCCCAGCATTTT
>NA|TRBJ1-2|NA|TRBV15
CATSRDLPSILSNDYGYTF
TGTGCCACCAGTAGAGATCTACCGTCAATCCTCAGCAACGACTATGGCTACACCTTC
>NA|TRBJ2-7|TRBD1|TRBV6-2/TRBV6-3
CASSRPNRDRFYEQYF
TGTGCCAGCAGCCGACCAAACCGGGACAGATTCTACGAGCAGTACTTC
>NA|TRBJ1-2|NA|TRBV11-2
CASSPIAEARGYTF
TGTGCCAGCAGCCCCATCGCGGAGGCTCGTGGCTACACCTTC
>many|TRBJ2-7|TRBD2|TRBV9
CASSVGGSSYEQYF
TGTGCCAGCAGCGTCGGCGGGAGCTCCTACGAGCAGTACTTC
>NA|TRBJ1-1|TRBD1|TRBV2
CASSELGTENTEAFF
TGTGCCAGCAGTGAGCTAGGGACAGAGAACACTGAAGCTTTCTTT
>NA|TRBJ2-7|NA|TRBV6-2/TRBV6-3
CASSYATRGHEQYF
TGTGCCAGCAGTTACGCGACTCGGGGACACGAGCAGTACTTC
>NA|TRBJ2-3|NA|TRBV5-1
CASSFNTDTQYF
TGTGCCAGCAGCTTTAATACAGATACGCAGTATTTT
>many|TRBJ2-1|TRBD2|TRBV11-1
CASSRTSGGDNEQFF
TGTGCCAGCAGCCGGACTAGCGGGGGGGACAATGAGCAGTTCTTC
>once|TRBJ2-1|NA|TRBV20-1
CSARIAEEQFF
TGCAGTGCTCGGATTGCGGAAGAGCAGTTCTTC
>NA|TRBJ2-3|NA|TRBV6-6
CAWSDGSSTDTQYF
TGTGCCTGGTCAGATGGGAGTAGCACAGATACGCAGTATTTT
>few|TRBJ2-3|TRBD1|TRBV7-2
CASSLLTGGAADTQYF
TGTGCCAGCAGCCTACTAACAGGGGGCGCGGCAGATACGCAGTATTTT
>many|TRBJ2-7|NA|TRBV7-2
CASTLSSGYEQYF
TGTGCCAGCACCCTTAGTAGCGGATACGAGCAGTACTTC
>NA|TRBJ1-1|TRBD1|TRBV6-2/TRBV6-3
CAIGQGLHTEAFF
TGTGCCATCGGACAGGGTTTGCACACTGAAGCTTTCTTT
>once|TRBJ1-5|NA|TRBV6-2/TRBV6-3
CASKQGHQPQHF
TGTGCCAGCAAGCAGGGGCATCAGCCCCAGCATTTT
>NA|TRBJ1-5|TRBD1|TRBV6-5
CASRYRGNQPQHF
TGTGCCAGCCGCTACAGGGGGAATCAGCCCCAGCATTTT
>NA|TRBJ2-1|TRBD2|TRBV20-1
CSAPRGGLNEQFF
TGCAGTGCCCCTCGGGGAGGGTTAAATGAGCAGTTCTTC
>once|TRBJ2-1|NA|TRBV15
CATSRPAPTETQFF
TGTGCCACCAGCAGACCCGCTCCGACGGAGACCCAGTTCTTC
>NA|TRBJ2-5|TRBD1|TRBV12-3/TRBV12-4
CASSLAGKGTARRYQETQYF
TGTGCCAGCAGTTTAGCGGGGAAAGGGACAGCGAGGAGGTACCAAGAGACCCAGTACTTC
>NA|TRBJ2-5|TRBD2|TRBV20-1
CSANNLAGGPAGETQYF
TGCAGTGCCAACAACCTAGCGGGGGGGCCTGCGGGGGAGACCCAGTACTTC
>few|TRBJ2-7|TRBD1|TRBV28
CASSLEQGAAYEQYF
TGTGCCAGCAGTTTAGAACAGGGGGCCGCCTACGAGCAGTACTTC
>NA|TRBJ2-7|NA|TRBV28
CASSSPGHLSSYEQYF
TGTGCCAGCAGTTCCCCGGGACACTTAAGCTCCTACGAGCAGTACTTC
>NA|TRBJ2-7|TRBD1|TRBV28
CASTRGQPYEQYF
TGTGCCAGCACCCGGGGACAGCCCTACGAGCAGTACTTC
>NA|TRBJ2-1|TRBD2|TRBV2
CASSEVAGWSSYNERFF
TGTGCCAGCAGTGAGGTAGCGGGATGGAGCTCCTACAATGAGCGGTTCTTC
>NA|TRBJ2-1|NA|TRBV24-1
CATSFMNEQFF
TGTGCCACCAGCTTTATGAATGAGCAGTTCTTC
>NA|TRBJ2-7|NA|TRBV5-6
CASSFEGNPPYEQYF
TGTGCCAGCAGCTTCGAGGGCAACCCACCCTACGAGCAGTACTTC
>NA|TRBJ2-7|NA|TRBV6-6
CASSYSRTRDEQYF
TGTGCCAGCAGTTACTCGAGGACTCGAGACGAGCAGTACTTC
>NA|TRBJ2-6|NA|TRBV29-1
CSVRAWGANVLTF
TGCAGCGTTCGGGCATGGGGGGCCAACGTCCTGACTTTC
>NA|TRBJ2-7|NA|TRBV5-6
CASSHRRVTYEQYF
TGTGCCAGCAGCCACCGCAGGGTCACCTACGAGCAGTACTTC
>NA|TRBJ2-5|TRBD2|TRBV6-5
CASRRTSGSGETQYF
TGTGCCAGCAGAAGGACTAGCGGGAGCGGAGAGACCCAGTACTTC
>NA|TRBJ2-7|NA|TRBV5-1
CASSLVPRPDEQYF
TGCGCCAGCAGCTTGGTTCCCAGACCGGACGAGCAGTACTTC
>NA|TRBJ2-1|NA|TRBV25-1
CVSSEFRGYSYNEQFF
TGTGTCAGCAGTGAGTTTAGGGGTTACTCCTACAATGAGCAGTTCTTC
>once|TRBJ2-7|NA|TRBV29-1
CSVEVRNWGEQYF
TGCAGCGTTGAAGTTCGGAACTGGGGCGAGCAGTACTTC
>NA|TRBJ2-5|TRBD2|TRBV9
CASSVGSGTPYGQYF
TGTGCCAGCAGCGTAGGAAGCGGGACGCCCTACGGGCAGTACTTC